These 10 T cell receptor beta chains were sequenced from one sample in a study of T cell repertoires in cytomegalovirus infection. TCRdb independently ran MiXCR on the reads; one entry per CDR3 protein. The data show fewer than 550,000 distinct CDR3 sequences, about 11% seen once. The sequencing input was PBMCs. Receptors originate from a human donor in good health (CMV status not recorded). Some clones in this sample may be carry-over from other donors' samples.

This clonotype has a count of ten or more. The chain joins TRBV7-2 to TRBJ2-7; 8 bases agree with TRBD1. This CDR3 has 14 residues. The ends lost 4 bases at V and 2 bases at J; junction bases unmatched: 4. Germline V gene sequence: CDR1 SGHTA, CDR2 FQGNSA. The CDR3 here is CASSYGTGPYEQYF. The CDR3, as DNA: TGTGCCAGCAGCTACGGGACAGGCCCCTACGAGCAGTACTTC.

V gene TRBV3-1 combines with J gene TRBJ1-5; unclear D gene. Looked up from germline, CDR1 is LGHDT and CDR2 is YNNKEL (reference sequence). The CDR3 consists of 12 residues. Trimming took 3 bases from V and 8 from J, leaving 8 bases between them. CDR3 sequence: CASSHGEEPQHF. CDR3 in DNA: TGTGCCAGCAGCCACGGGGAAGAGCCCCAGCATTTT.

The rearrangement uses TRBV5-4 and TRBJ1-4; TRBD1 agrees at 8 bases. CDR1 and CDR2 from the germline V gene are SGHNT and YYREEE (reference sequence). The V gene end was trimmed by 5 bases and the J gene end by 4 bases; junction bases not matched to a gene: 4. This CDR3 region has 14 residues. The CDR3 coding sequence is TGTGCCAGCAGGAAGGACAGGGATAATGAAAAACTGTTTTTT. It encodes CASRKDRDNEKLFF.

This clonotype has ten or more counts. The chain is built from TRBV12-3 or TRBV12-4 and TRBJ2-2; weak D call: TRBD1 (6 bases). The CDR3 totals 17 residues. Deletions cut 3 bases from V and 0 bases from J, with 14 bases between. The CDR3 sequence: CASSFGKGGANTGELFF. CDR3 sequence (DNA): TGTGCCAGCAGTTTCGGGAAAGGGGGTGCGAACACCGGGGAGCTGTTTTTT.

This clonotype has more than one count but fewer than ten. V is TRBV28 and J is TRBJ2-1; 8 bases fit TRBD1. Looked up from germline, CDR1 is MDHEN and CDR2 is SYDVKM. J was trimmed by 8 bases and V by 8 bases; bases with no gene match: 14. This CDR3 spans 15 amino acids. DNA of the CDR3: TGTGCCAGCGGCCCCGGGACAGGTTTATGGGATGAGCAGTTCTTC. Translation: CASGPGTGLWDEQFF.

J is TRBJ1-4 and V is TRBV27; 12 bases align to TRBD1. CDR1 is MNHEY, CDR2 SMNVEV, per germline (reference sequence). With V trimmed by 4 bases and J by 12 bases, 6 bases remained unmatched. CDR3 length equals 14 residues. CDR3 protein: CASSSGTGGKELFF. As DNA, the CDR3 is TGTGCCAGCAGTTCAGGGACAGGGGGCAAAGAACTGTTTTTT.

The chain links TRBV30 to TRBJ1-3, with 7 bases fitting TRBD1. The CDR3 consists of 19 residues. Germline CDR1 reads GTSNPN; CDR2 reads SVGIG (reference sequence). With V trimmed by 0 bases and J by 0 bases, 14 bases remained unmatched. The CDR3 DNA reads as TGTGCCTGGAGTGTACTGGGAACAGGGGATCTGATCTCTGGAAACACCATATATTTT. Translation gives CAWSVLGTGDLISGNTIYF. The whole variable domain, remainder taken from reference TRBV30 and TRBJ1-3, is SQTIHQWPATLVQPVGSPLSLECTVEGTSNPNLYWYRQAAGRGLQLLFYSVGIGQISSEVPQNLSASRPQDRQFILSSKKLLLSDSGFYLCAWSVLGTGDLISGNTIYFGEGSWLTVV.

This clonotype was seen ten or more times. The V call is TRBV24-1, the J call TRBJ2-5; 7 bases line up with TRBD2. This CDR3 is built from 13 residues. CDR1 is KGHDR and CDR2 is SFDVKD in the germline V gene. V gave up 4 bases and J gave up 4 bases; unmatched junction bases: 2. The CDR3 loop reads CATSDTGGETQYF. The DNA for the CDR3 is TGTGCCACCAGTGACACGGGGGGAGAGACCCAGTACTTC.

The chain joins TRBV7-6 to TRBJ2-2, with D possibly TRBD2 on 6 matching bases. CDR1 and CDR2 from the germline V gene are SGHVS and FNYEAQ. This CDR3 comprises 15 residues. Trimming pared 5 bases from V and 2 bases from J, leaving 12 bases between. CDR3 loop: CASSRGTVNTGELFF. CDR3 in DNA: TGTGCCAGCAGCCGCGGGACGGTTAACACCGGGGAGCTGTTTTTT. The whole variable domain, remainder taken from reference TRBV7-6 and TRBJ2-2, is GAGVSQSPRYKVTKRGQDVALRCDPISGHVSLYWYRQALGQGPEFLTYFNYEAQQDKSGLPNDRFSAERPEGSISTLTIQRTEQRDSAMYRCASSRGTVNTGELFFGEGSRLTVL.

In its sample, this clonotype was seen a few times. This rearrangement joins TRBV7-9 to TRBJ2-3; D call uncertain. The germline V gene encodes CDR1 SEHNR and CDR2 FQNEAQ (reference sequence). The CDR3 consists of 16 residues. The V end lost 1 base, the J end lost 0 bases, and 11 bases lay between the germline ends. The CDR3 nucleotides are TGTGCCAGCAGCTTAGAATCGGTAAAAAGCACAGATACGCAGTATTTT. Its protein is CASSLESVKSTDTQYF.